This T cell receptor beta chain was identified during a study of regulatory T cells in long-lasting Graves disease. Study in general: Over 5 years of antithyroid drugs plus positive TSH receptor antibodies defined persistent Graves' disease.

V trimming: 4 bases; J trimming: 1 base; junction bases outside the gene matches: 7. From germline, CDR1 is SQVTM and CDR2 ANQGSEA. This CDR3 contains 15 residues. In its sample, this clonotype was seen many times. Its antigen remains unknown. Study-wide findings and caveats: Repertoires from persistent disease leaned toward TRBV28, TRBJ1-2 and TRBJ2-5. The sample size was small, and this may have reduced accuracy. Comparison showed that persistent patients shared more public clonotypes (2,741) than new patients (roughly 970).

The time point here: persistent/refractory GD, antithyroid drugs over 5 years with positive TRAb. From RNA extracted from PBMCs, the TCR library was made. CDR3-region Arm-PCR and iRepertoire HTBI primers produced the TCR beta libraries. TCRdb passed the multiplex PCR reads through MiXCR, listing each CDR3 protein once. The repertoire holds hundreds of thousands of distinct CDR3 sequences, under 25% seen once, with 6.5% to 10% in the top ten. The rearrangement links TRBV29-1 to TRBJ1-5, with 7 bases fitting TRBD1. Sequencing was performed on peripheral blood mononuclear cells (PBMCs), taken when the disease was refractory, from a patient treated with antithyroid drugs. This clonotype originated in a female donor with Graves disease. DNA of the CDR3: TGCAGCGTTGTAGCATCAGGGGGAAGCAATCAGCCCCAGCATTTT. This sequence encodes CSVVASGGSNQPQHF.